This T cell receptor (beta chain) was identified during a study of CD8 T cells in ankylosing spondylitis. Study outcomes and limitations: Significantly higher representation of disease-linked clones was reported for matched ankylosing spondylitis synovial fluid. Before this, some motif variants had been reported in reactive arthritis synovial fluid and blood.

CDR1 MNHEY and CDR2 SVGEGT come from the germline V gene. There are 15 residues in the CDR3. V dropped 9 bases and J dropped 3; count of bases not matched to a gene: 7. TCRdb processed the 5' RACE reads anew with MiXCR; each CDR3 protein has one entry. In the table there are roughly 180,000 distinct CDR3 sequences, approximately 13% of which are singletons. This clonotype was seen repeatedly, ten times or more. Its antigen is unknown. Source material: blood, either unsorted or a sorted T cell fraction (not recorded which). The clonotype originates from a female donor with ankylosing spondylitis or in good health (not recorded which). The J gene is TRBJ2-1, the V gene TRBV6-2 or TRBV6-3; 11 nucleotides agree with TRBD2. The CDR3 DNA reads as TGTGCCAGAATAATGACTAGCGGGGACTACAATGAGCAGTTCTTC. Its translation: CARIMTSGDYNEQFF.